Shown below are 9 T cell receptor beta chains from a single sample sequenced in a study of T cells in Graves' hyperthyroidism and ophthalmopathy (dated 2019 in TCRdb). The library was obtained by multiplex PCR. The run used an Illumina HiSeq 2000. TCR beta CDR3 regions were amplified from RNA transcripts. For the first round of RT-PCR on the TCR CDR3, the HTBI primer set was used together with the Qiagen OneStep RT-PCR kit. TCRdb reanalyzed the raw reads on its own, using fastp at Q25 for trimming and MiXCR for clone calling, and kept in-frame beta chains. Here each entry gathers all rows of one CDR3 protein and keeps the most common genes and DNA. The sample yields a few hundred thousand distinct CDR3 sequences; around 45% were counted once. The ten biggest clones cover about 8% of the sample. The sample consisted of peripheral blood or thyroid tissue (not recorded which). These receptors came from a young woman with Graves' hyperthyroidism.

Only a few counts were recorded for this clonotype. The chain joins TRBV29-1 to TRBJ1-5; no reliable D call. Trimming removed 8 bases from V and 4 bases from J, with 15 bases in between. CDR1 and CDR2 (germline): SQVTM, ANQGSEA. This CDR3 is 13 amino acids long. CDR3: CSLRVGPNQPQHF. CDR3 DNA: TGCAGCTTACGTGTAGGCCCAAATCAGCCCCAGCATTTT.

There are a few counts of this clonotype. Just one base apart from a much larger clone, this may be a read error. The chain is built from TRBV20-1 and TRBJ1-1, with 10 bases lining up with TRBD1. Germline CDR1 is DFQATT and CDR2 is SNEGSKA (reference sequence). The CDR3 has 14 amino acids. The CDR3 protein is CSARDDRGQVEAFF. The CDR3 DNA is TGCAGTGCGAGAGACGACAGGGGGCAGGTTGAAGCTTTCTTT.

This clonotype was recorded a few times. V gene TRBV7-2 combines with J gene TRBJ2-3; D is ambiguous. With 2 bases removed from V and 2 bases from J, the gap between germline ends came to 2 bases. The germline V gene encodes CDR1 SGHTA and CDR2 FQGNSA. The CDR3 sequence is 12 residues long. CDR3 in amino acids: CASSLFTDTQYF. The CDR3 region has the DNA TGTGCCAGCAGCTTATTCACAGATACGCAGTATTTT.

For this clonotype: Because it lacks the conserved phenylalanine or tryptophan at the end, this CDR3 is likely a read error. The chain uses TRBV6-5 and TRBJ2-5; perhaps TRBD2 as D (6 bases). Germline lookup yields CDR1 MNHEY and CDR2 SVGAGI. The CDR3 spans 14 residues. V was shortened by 6 bases and J by 0 bases, with 11 bases between the two germline ends. CDR3 sequence (DNA): TGTGCCAGCAGGGTTGGGGGGTACCAAGAGACCCAGTACCTC. Its protein is CASRVGGYQETQYL.

The chain carries TRBV29-1 and TRBJ2-5; TRBD1 aligns across 10 bases. Per the germline V gene, CDR1 is SQVTM and CDR2 is ANQGSEA. With V trimmed by 5 bases and J by 5 bases, 8 bases remained unmatched. The CDR3 extends over 14 amino acids. Here the CDR3 DNA reads TGCAGCGTTTACGGGACAGGGGCAAGTGAGACCCAGTACTTC. Translation: CSVYGTGASETQYF.

The sample holds one count of this clonotype. The J gene is TRBJ2-5, the V gene TRBV15, with a tentative D call TRBD2 (5 bases). Germline V gene sequence: CDR1 LNHNV, CDR2 YYDKDF (reference sequence). This CDR3 is built from 17 residues. V was clipped by 0 bases and J by 3 bases, with 17 bases between them. The CDR3 coding sequence is TGTGCCACCAGCAGAGAGGGCCGAGACAACGGGAAAGAGACCCAGTACTTC. Protein product: CATSREGRDNGKETQYF.

CDR3 residues: CATSQDLNTEAFF. The CDR3 DNA reads TGTGCCACCTCACAGGACTTGAACACTGAAGCTTTCTTT. The V gene is TRBV25-1, the J gene TRBJ1-1; D is possibly TRBD1 (5 bases). Germline V gene lookup returns CDR1 MGHDK and CDR2 SYGVNS. The CDR3 covers 13 residues. V lost 10 bases to trimming and J lost 0 bases, with 12 bases between them.

The gene calls are TRBV24-1 and TRBJ2-5; D unresolved. The ends were cut back, 12 bases at V and 9 bases at J, with 16 bases in the middle. The CDR3 totals 11 residues. CDR1 KGHDR and CDR2 SFDVKD come from the germline V gene. CDR3 in amino acids: CAARPVQPQYF. The DNA for the CDR3 is TGTGCCGCCCGCCCGGTTCAGCCCCAGTACTTC.

This sequence joins TRBV20-1 and TRBJ1-1; D remains ambiguous. In germline, CDR1 is DFQATT, CDR2 SNEGSKA (reference sequence). Trimming took off 0 bases at V and 3 bases at J, with 11 bases between the two ends. The CDR3 contains 14 residues. This chain's CDR3 is CSARDSGSDTEAFF. The CDR3 DNA follows: TGCAGTGCTAGAGATAGCGGGAGTGACACTGAAGCTTTCTTT.